This is a list of T cell receptor beta chains from one sample in a study of T cells in tumors after PD-1 blockade. Data came from immunoSEQ multiplex PCR; TCRdb stores just in-frame clones and leaves some out. In the table there are tens of thousands of clones, roughly 78% of which are singletons. This material consisted of PBMCs, taken before anti-PD-1 treatment. The receptor set was obtained from a human donor with basal cell carcinoma. Each CDR3 is given with its conserved first and last residue. D genes are given only for firm matches. Rows may omit the clone size; those that give it use once, few, many or a size class.

>TRBV9|.|TRBJ1-2|TRBD1
CASSVGTGTGYTF
TGTGCCAGCAGCGTAGGGACAGGGACTGGCTACACCTTC
>TRBV7-2|.|TRBJ2-5|TRBD2
CASSLGGLAGAQETQYF
TGTGCCAGCAGCTTAGGTGGACTAGCGGGCGCACAAGAGACCCAGTACTTC
>TRBV5-8|.|TRBJ1-4|.
CASSLASNNEKLFF
TGTGCCAGCAGCTTGGCGTCCAATAATGAAAAACTGTTTTTT
>TRBV4-1|.|TRBJ1-3|.
CASSPVGRLSGNTIYF
TGCGCCAGCAGCCCGGTGGGGCGACTCTCTGGAAACACCATATATTTT
>TRBV12-5|.|TRBJ2-1|TRBD2
CASGLGLAGAGNEQFF
TGTGCTAGTGGTTTGGGACTAGCGGGAGCCGGCAATGAGCAGTTCTTC
>TRBV9|.|TRBJ1-3|.
CASSVEARPGNTIYF
TGTGCCAGCAGCGTAGAGGCGAGACCTGGAAACACCATATATTTT
>TRBV19|.|TRBJ2-3|.
CASSSITDTQYF
TGTGCCAGTAGTTCTATCACAGATACGCAGTATTTT
>TRBV4-2|.|TRBJ1-2|TRBD1
CASSQERQGGSYTF
TGTGCCAGCAGCCAAGAGCGACAGGGAGGAAGCTACACCTTC
>TRBV27|.|TRBJ2-7|TRBD1
CASSRDRGYEQYF
TGTGCCAGCAGTCGGGACAGGGGCTACGAGCAGTACTTC
>TRBV27|.|TRBJ1-5|.
CASSPLNQPQHF
TGTGCCAGCAGTCCCCTCAATCAGCCCCAGCATTTT
>TRBV4-3|few|TRBJ1-6|.
CASSQELGSFSYNSPLHF
TGCGCCAGCAGCCAAGAACTCGGGAGTTTCTCCTATAATTCACCCCTCCACTTT
>TRBV29-1|.|TRBJ1-3|.
CSVVSRNTIYF
TGCAGCGTTGTAAGCCGAAACACCATATATTTT
>TRBV19|.|TRBJ2-1|.
CASSITAGRVEQFF
TGTGCCAGTAGTATAACGGCCGGCCGAGTCGAGCAGTTCTTC
>TRBV2|.|TRBJ2-7|TRBD2
CASSEGGTSGFLGQQYF
TGTGCCAGCAGTGAAGGGGGGACTAGCGGGTTCCTCGGCCAGCAGTACTTC
>TRBV7-9|.|TRBJ2-1|.
CASSLTGLRNEQFF
TGTGCCAGCAGCTTAACTGGCCTTCGGAATGAGCAGTTCTTC
>TRBV28|.|TRBJ1-5|.
CASRAGTLNQPQHF
TGTGCCAGCAGGGCCGGGACACTTAATCAGCCCCAGCATTTT
>TRBV2|few|TRBJ1-4|.
CASFGARANEKLFF
TGTGCCAGTTTTGGGGCTAGGGCTAATGAAAAACTGTTTTTT
>TRBV10-3|once|TRBJ2-4|TRBD1
CAISENPGGYAGSKNIQYF
TGTGCCATCAGTGAGAATCCAGGGGGATATGCGGGTTCCAAAAACATTCAGTACTTC
>TRBV5-6|.|TRBJ1-2|TRBD1
CASSPGTGDVYGYTF
TGTGCCAGCAGTCCCGGGACAGGCGACGTCTATGGCTACACCTTC
>TRBV5-6|.|TRBJ2-3|.
CASSPSRWDTQYF
TGTGCCAGCAGCCCCTCAAGGTGGGATACGCAGTATTTT
>TRBV19|.|TRBJ2-3|.
CASSIGYSTDTQYF
TGTGCCAGTAGTATTGGGTATAGCACAGATACGCAGTATTTT
>TRBV6-1|once|TRBJ2-7|.
CASSSSPQRAEQYF
TGTGCCAGCAGTTCATCCCCCCAACGGGCCGAGCAGTACTTC
>TRBV19|.|TRBJ2-7|.
CASSPSYNYEQYF
TGTGCCAGTAGTCCCTCATATAATTACGAGCAGTACTTC
>TRBV10-2|.|TRBJ2-2|TRBD2
CASRRGTSETGELFF
TGCGCCAGCAGGAGAGGGACTAGCGAGACCGGGGAGCTGTTTTTT
>TRBV19|medium-sized|TRBJ1-1|TRBD1
CASRGGQGGNTEAFF
TGTGCCAGTAGGGGGGGACAGGGAGGGAACACTGAAGCTTTCTTT
>TRBV6-5|.|TRBJ2-7|TRBD1
CASSRDRTYEQYF
TGTGCCAGCAGCCGGGACAGGACCTACGAGCAGTACTTC
>TRBV5-1|.|TRBJ2-3|.
CASSSITTDTQYF
TGCGCCAGCAGCTCGATTACCACGGATACGCAGTATTTT
>TRBV7-9|.|TRBJ2-7|TRBD2
CASSRGTRQDEQYF
TGTGCCAGCAGTCGCGGGACTAGACAAGACGAGCAGTACTTC
>TRBV11-3|.|TRBJ2-1|.
CASSPGTRRGNEQFF
TGTGCCAGCAGCCCAGGGACGAGAAGGGGCAATGAGCAGTTCTTC
>TRBV5-1|.|TRBJ2-3|.
CASSLDGGVFGTQYF
TGCGCCAGCAGCTTGGATGGGGGCGTGTTTGGTACGCAGTATTTT
>TRBV4-1|.|TRBJ1-6|.
CASSQDRRSGVSPLHF
TGCGCCAGCAGCCAAGATAGGAGGTCAGGGGTCTCACCCCTCCACTTT
>TRBV7-2|.|TRBJ2-2|TRBD2
CASSYTSGATGELFF
TGTGCCAGCAGCTATACTAGCGGGGCCACCGGGGAGCTGTTTTTT
>TRBV19|.|TRBJ2-1|.
CASSIGQGSDEQFF
TGTGCCAGTAGTATAGGGCAGGGGTCCGATGAGCAGTTCTTC
>TRBV5-5|.|TRBJ2-7|.
CASSLVSYYEQYF
TGTGCCAGCAGCTTGGTGTCATATTACGAGCAGTACTTC
>TRBV5-6|.|TRBJ2-1|.
CASSDYNEQFF
TGTGCCAGCAGCGATTACAATGAGCAGTTCTTC
>TRBV9|.|TRBJ2-1|TRBD2
CASSGRLAAYNEQFF
TGTGCCAGCAGCGGCAGACTAGCGGCCTACAATGAGCAGTTCTTC
>TRBV9|.|TRBJ2-3|.
CASSVVSTDTQYF
TGTGCCAGCAGCGTAGTAAGCACAGATACGCAGTATTTT
>TRBV30|.|TRBJ2-7|.
CAWRPRWGDEQYF
TGTGCCTGGAGGCCCCGGTGGGGGGACGAGCAGTACTTC
>TRBV7-2|.|TRBJ2-6|TRBD1
CASSPRTGGANVLTF
TGTGCCAGCAGCCCCCGGACAGGCGGGGCCAACGTCCTGACTTTC